Below, 15 T cell receptor beta chains from the same sample are listed, as sequenced in a study of human T cells and chemical hapten exposure. The time point here: pre-sensitization, week 0. Treatment described: therapeutic diphenylcyclopropenone sensitization with weekly scalp DPC. TCRdb passed the RACE reads through MiXCR, listing each CDR3 protein once. Found here are 300,000 to 450,000 distinct CDR3 sequences, about 5.4% of them singletons; the top ten hold about 8.2%. The source was whole blood, collected in connection with sensitization to the hapten diphenylcyclopropenone (DPC). These receptors were collected from a woman between 18 and 30 years old with alopecia areata. Some clones in this sample may be carry-over from other donors' samples.

This clonotype was found many times. The CDR3 region has the DNA TGTGCCAGCAGCTCCCGGGACCCTAGGACCTACAATGAGCAGTTCTTC. It translates to CASSSRDPRTYNEQFF. V usage is TRBV11-2 and J usage is TRBJ2-1; D tentatively reads TRBD1 or TRBD2 (5 bases each). CDR3 length equals 16 residues. Germline V lookup: CDR1 SGHAT, CDR2 FQNNGV. The V and J ends lost 4 bases and 2 bases respectively, with 15 bases between them. Full variable domain (rest looked up from reference TRBV11-2 and TRBJ2-1): EAGVAQSPRYKIIEKRQSVAFWCNPISGHATLYWYQQILGQGPKLLIQFQNNGVVDDSQLPKDRFSAERLKGVDSTLKIQPAKLEDSAVYLCASSSRDPRTYNEQFFGPGTRLTVL.

This clonotype was seen at least ten times. This chain links TRBV20-1 with TRBJ2-7; D is unresolved. Germline V gene lookup returns CDR1 DFQATT and CDR2 SNEGSKA (reference sequence). The CDR3 is made up of 13 amino acids. The V end was cut by 1 base, the J end by 1 base, with 8 bases between. Here the CDR3 reads CSARGDSSYEQYF. In DNA form, the CDR3 reads TGCAGTGCTAGAGGAGACTCATCCTACGAGCAGTACTTC.

The J gene is TRBJ1-6, the V gene TRBV5-1; D is possibly TRBD1 (5 bases). V lost 3 bases, J lost 5 bases, and 15 bases lay in between. There are 16 residues in the CDR3. CDR1 and CDR2 from the germline V gene are SGHRS and YFSETQ. The CDR3 nucleotides read TGCGCCAGCAGCTGGACGGACGGGGGGGATAATTCACCCCTCCACTTT. Translated, it gives CASSWTDGGDNSPLHF.

As regards this clonotype: This may arise from a read error, as a much more abundant clone is one base away. The chain has TRBV7-9 and TRBJ2-1; 8 bases fit TRBD2. The CDR3 spans 15 residues. V was clipped by 5 bases and J by 6 bases; unmatched bases: 9. The germline CDR1 and CDR2 sequences are SEHNR and FQNEAQ (reference sequence). CDR3 amino acids: CASSPGLAQFNEQFF. DNA of the CDR3: TGTGCCAGCAGCCCTGGACTAGCCCAATTCAATGAGCAGTTCTTC. Variable domain in full (rest from reference TRBV7-9 and TRBJ2-1): DTGVSQNPRHKITKRGQNVTFRCDPISEHNRLYWYRQTLGQGPEFLTYFQNEAQLEKSRLLSDRFSAERPKGSFSTLEIQRTEQGDSAMYLCASSPGLAQFNEQFFGPGTRLTVL.

This clonotype occurred a few times. This sequence joins TRBV12-3 or TRBV12-4 and TRBJ2-2, with D perhaps matching TRBD2 (6 bases). The CDR3 length is 14 residues. V lost 3 bases to trimming and J lost 6 bases, with 11 bases between them. As DNA, the CDR3 is TGTGCCAGCAGTTTCCAGTCGGGAGCCGGGGAGCTGTTTTTT. As protein: CASSFQSGAGELFF.

The DNA for the CDR3 is TGTGCCAGCAGCCAACAAGTCAGGCCAGGGGCTGAGACCCAGTACTTC. Translated: CASSQQVRPGAETQYF. The V gene is TRBV14, the J gene TRBJ2-5; possibly TRBD1 for D (6 bases). V shed 2 bases and J shed 5 bases, with 18 bases lying between them. CDR3 length equals 16 residues. CDR1 is SGHDN and CDR2 is FVKESK in the germline V gene. The entire variable domain, with the rest obtained from reference TRBV14 and TRBJ2-5, is as follows: EAGVTQFPSHSVIEKGQTVTLRCDPISGHDNLYWYRRVMGKEIKFLLHFVKESKQDESGMPNNRFLAERTGGTYSTLKVQPAELEDSGVYFCASSQQVRPGAETQYFGPGTRLLVL.

The chain is built from TRBV7-2 and TRBJ2-3, with 12 positions matching TRBD2. Germline lookup yields CDR1 SGHTA and CDR2 FQGNSA. CDR3 length: 17 amino acids. The V and J ends lost 2 bases and 2 bases, in that order; junction bases with no gene match: 5. The CDR3 reads CASSLIGLAGITDTQYF. In DNA form, the CDR3 reads TGTGCCAGCAGCTTAATAGGACTAGCGGGGATCACAGATACGCAGTATTTT.

The genes are TRBV6-2 or TRBV6-3 and TRBJ1-6; TRBD1 might be the D (5 bases). Germline V gene sequence: CDR1 MNHEY, CDR2 SVGEGT. The germline V and J ends were trimmed by 10 bases and 8 bases, with 15 bases remaining between them. CDR3 length equals 13 residues. This chain's CDR3 is CATNRRGYSPLHF. The DNA of the CDR3 is TGTGCCACCAATAGGAGGGGTTATTCACCCCTCCACTTT.

Ten or more counts support this clonotype. The chain has TRBV12-3 or TRBV12-4 and TRBJ2-2, with D perhaps given as TRBD1 or TRBD2 (5 bases each). The CDR3 spans 23 residues. Trimming removed 5 bases from V and 1 base from J, with 35 bases in between. The DNA for the CDR3 is TGTGCCAGCAGTCACCCCACGGGACGGCAAATGGAAACTCCAATCAAGAACACCGGGGAGCTGTTTTTT. Protein sequence: CASSHPTGRQMETPIKNTGELFF.

This clonotype appeared a few times. This chain uses TRBV7-9 with TRBJ1-2; 7 bases map to TRBD1. Germline assignment: CDR1 SEHNR and CDR2 FQNEAQ (reference sequence). The ends lost 7 bases at V and 2 bases at J; junction bases unmatched: 7. The CDR3 is 14 amino acids. The CDR3 here is CASTPWDRNYGYTF. The CDR3 bases are TGTGCCAGCACGCCCTGGGACAGAAACTATGGCTACACCTTC.

The chain recombines TRBV5-1 with TRBJ2-1; no firm D call. CDR1 and CDR2 from the germline V gene are SGHRS and YFSETQ. Between the trimmed V and J ends, which lost 3 bases and 9 bases, there was a span of 7 bases. CDR3 length: 11 residues. The CDR3 DNA is TGCGCCAGCAGCTCGGAAGGTGAGCAGTTCTTC. Residues: CASSSEGEQFF.

This clonotype was counted only a few times. The DNA of the CDR3 is TGTGCCAGCAGCCCCACAGGGGCAAATGAGCAGTTCTTC. This sequence encodes CASSPTGANEQFF. The rearrangement uses TRBV3-1 and TRBJ2-1; 7 bases align to TRBD1. Trimming removed 4 bases from V and 7 bases from J; junction bases left unmatched: 4. The CDR3 spans 13 residues. The germline gives CDR1 LGHDT, CDR2 YNNKEL (reference sequence).

Only a few counts were recorded for this clonotype. The DNA for the CDR3 is TGTGCCAGCAGCCGAGAGGCTCATATACGGGGGCGGGAGACAGATACGCAGTATTTT. Protein sequence: CASSREAHIRGRETDTQYF. The V gene is TRBV11-1, the J gene TRBJ2-3, with a weak D call TRBD2 (7 bases). CDR3 length: 19 amino acids. The V end was cut by 5 bases, the J end by 3 bases, with 27 bases between. Germline CDR1 reads SGHAT; CDR2 reads FQDESV (reference sequence).

This clonotype showed up many times. The chain employs TRBV6-2 or TRBV6-3 and TRBJ1-5, with a possible D match to TRBD1 (6 bases). In germline, CDR1 is MNHEY, CDR2 SVGEGT. CDR3 length: 15 residues. V lost 2 bases and J 4 bases, leaving 12 bases between the germline ends. The CDR3 sequence is CASSYGDNENQPQHF. The CDR3 region has the DNA TGTGCCAGCAGTTACGGGGACAACGAAAATCAGCCCCAGCATTTT.

This clonotype was seen ten or more times. The chain combines TRBV20-1 with TRBJ2-4, with a tentative D call TRBD1 (6 bases). CDR3 length equals 12 residues. V lost 2 bases and J 6 bases, leaving 8 bases between the germline ends. Looked up from germline, CDR1 is DFQATT and CDR2 is SNEGSKA (reference sequence). This chain's CDR3 is CSARTQGNIQYF. CDR3 bases: TGCAGTGCTAGAACACAGGGAAACATTCAGTACTTC.